This is a list of T cell receptor beta chains from one sample in a study of blood T cell repertoires in COVID-19. Method: immunoSEQ multiplex PCR; TCRdb's copy keeps in-frame clones and lacks some. The repertoire includes roughly 62,000 clones, around nine tenths of them detected once, and 7.4% sits in the top ten. The sample was peripheral blood. The receptors derive from a human donor with active COVID-19. The donor label of this sample is uncertain. CDR3s include the opening cysteine and the closing phenylalanine or tryptophan. The D gene is left open where the match is weak. Size is omitted from some rows. Given values are once, few, many or a class for expanded clones.

j_call d_call clone_size v_call cdr3_aa cdr3_nt
TRBJ2-1 TRBD2 NA TRBV7-9 CASSFLAGARNEQFF TGTGCCAGCAGCTTCCTAGCGGGAGCCCGGAATGAGCAGTTCTTC
TRBJ2-3 TRBD2 NA TRBV7-2 CASSLSGGEGDTQYF TGTGCCAGCAGCTTAAGCGGGGGGGAGGGAGATACGCAGTATTTT
TRBJ1-2 TRBD1 NA TRBV11-2 CASSITGGAGYGYTF TGTGCCAGCAGCATAACAGGGGGCGCTGGCTATGGCTACACCTTC
TRBJ2-5 NA NA TRBV5-4 CASRDWAQETQYF TGTGCCAGCAGGGATTGGGCTCAGGAGACCCAGTACTTC
TRBJ1-6 NA NA TRBV2 CASSEEGGAESPLHF TGTGCCAGCAGTGAAGAAGGTGGGGCGGAGTCACCCCTCCACTTT
TRBJ1-5 NA NA TRBV27 CASSFPPYSNQPQHF TGTGCCAGCAGTTTCCCCCCCTATAGCAATCAGCCCCAGCATTTT
TRBJ1-1 TRBD1 NA TRBV6-2/TRBV6-3 CASSPRDRGLITEAFF TGTGCCAGCAGCCCCCGGGACAGGGGGCTTATCACTGAAGCTTTCTTT
TRBJ2-1 NA NA TRBV29-1 CSVRVATLNEQFF TGCAGCGTACGGGTCGCCACACTTAATGAGCAGTTCTTC
TRBJ2-6 TRBD1 NA TRBV4-3 CASSSAGQGVSGANVLTF TGCGCCAGCAGCTCCGCGGGACAGGGAGTATCTGGGGCCAACGTCCTGACTTTC
TRBJ1-1 NA NA TRBV5-5 CASSRGQLNTEAFF TGTGCCAGCAGCCGAGGACAGCTGAACACTGAAGCTTTCTTT
TRBJ2-7 TRBD2 NA TRBV7-8 CASSSGLAEIGEQYF TGTGCCAGCAGCTCAGGACTAGCTGAGATCGGCGAGCAGTACTTC
TRBJ2-5 NA NA TRBV4-3 CASSRSLSPVRRETQYF TGCGCCAGCAGCCGTAGTTTGTCGCCCGTGAGGCGGGAGACCCAGTACTTC
TRBJ1-5 NA NA TRBV7-2 CASSPTARLPQHF TGTGCCAGCAGCCCGACAGCTAGACTGCCCCAGCATTTT
TRBJ2-4 NA NA TRBV5-4 CASSPGERLAKNIQYF TGTGCCAGCAGCCCCGGCGAGCGGCTAGCCAAAAACATTCAGTACTTC
TRBJ2-7 TRBD2 NA TRBV27 CASRRGTSASYEQYF TGTGCCAGCAGGAGGGGGACTAGCGCCTCCTACGAGCAGTACTTC
TRBJ2-1 TRBD1 few TRBV6-4 CASSERQGAANEQFF TGTGCCAGCAGTGAGAGACAGGGGGCCGCCAATGAGCAGTTCTTC
TRBJ2-3 TRBD2 NA TRBV4-2 CASSQGLAGGPDTQYF TGTGCCAGCAGCCAAGGACTAGCGGGAGGGCCAGATACGCAGTATTTT
TRBJ2-7 NA few TRBV28 CASSFQNYEQYF TGTGCCAGCAGTTTCCAAAACTACGAGCAGTACTTC
TRBJ1-3 NA NA TRBV5-4 CASSLDRAPGNTIYF TGTGCCAGCAGCTTGGACAGGGCCCCTGGAAACACCATATATTTT
TRBJ1-1 NA NA TRBV7-9 CASSFHGNTEAFF TGTGCCAGCAGCTTTCACGGGAACACTGAAGCTTTCTTT
TRBJ2-1 TRBD1 NA TRBV27 CASRRTGVGEQFF TGTGCCAGCAGACGGACAGGGGTTGGAGAGCAGTTCTTC
TRBJ2-5 NA NA TRBV7-2 CASSPRTEETQYF TGTGCCAGCAGCCCCAGGACAGAAGAGACCCAGTACTTC